This TCR beta chain was captured in a study of regulatory T cells in long-lasting Graves disease. Study overall: Antithyroid drugs had been taken under 3 months by newly diagnosed Graves' patients. Study-wide points: Patients with persistent Graves' had lower TCR diversity than newly diagnosed patients. Preferential use of TRBV28, TRBJ1-2 and TRBJ2-5 was seen in persistent disease.

Stated time point: newly diagnosed GD, antithyroid drugs for less than 3 months. The authors made the TCR library using RNA they extracted from PBMCs. After removal of 5 bases from V and 6 bases from J, the junction contained 15 bases not matched to a gene. Germline V gene sequence: CDR1 SNHLY, CDR2 FYNNEI. CDR3 length: 16 residues. This clonotype has at least ten counts. Antigen: not known. TCR beta libraries were built with iRepertoire HTBI primers and Arm-PCR of CDR3 regions. TCRdb reprocessed the multiplex PCR reads with MiXCR, giving one entry per CDR3 protein. The sample holds 420,000 or so distinct CDR3 sequences, 15% to 20% seen once. The same data also went into a second study, on T cells in Graves' hyperthyroidism and ophthalmopathy.

This chain connects TRBV2 to TRBJ1-2; 7 nucleotides align to TRBD1. The TCR was taken from a woman in her late teens or twenties with Graves disease. The starting material was peripheral blood mononuclear cells (PBMCs), obtained at new diagnosis, from a patient treated with antithyroid drugs. The CDR3 is CASSPTPGWDSHGYTF. For the CDR3, the DNA is TGTGCCAGCAGTCCTACCCCGGGCTGGGACAGCCATGGCTACACCTTC.